This T cell receptor (beta chain) emerged from a study of blood T cells in healthy people across ages. V dropped 7 bases and J dropped 6 bases, with 20 bases sitting between them. This CDR3 comprises 14 residues. The germline gives CDR1 SGHRS, CDR2 YFSETQ. The use of a sample-barcoded 5' primer and a J-beta primer mix characterized a second PCR of 7 to 11 cycles. MiXCR, applied by TCRdb to the 5' RACE reads, yields one record per CDR3 protein. Here the sample spans some 640,000 distinct CDR3 sequences, 49% being singletons. Concerning this clonotype: Its antigen is still unknown.

Findings and limits, study-wide: Relative to aged donors, long-lived donors carried more naive CD4+ cells and displayed higher diversity.

The receptor's source is a woman in her fifties or sixties in good health. The chain uses TRBV5-1 and TRBJ2-7; D unclear. Sequencing was done on a sample of blood. The DNA of the CDR3 is TGCGCCAGCCGAGCCGTGGCGGCCTCGGGCGAGCAGTACTTC. Translated: CASRAVAASGEQYF.